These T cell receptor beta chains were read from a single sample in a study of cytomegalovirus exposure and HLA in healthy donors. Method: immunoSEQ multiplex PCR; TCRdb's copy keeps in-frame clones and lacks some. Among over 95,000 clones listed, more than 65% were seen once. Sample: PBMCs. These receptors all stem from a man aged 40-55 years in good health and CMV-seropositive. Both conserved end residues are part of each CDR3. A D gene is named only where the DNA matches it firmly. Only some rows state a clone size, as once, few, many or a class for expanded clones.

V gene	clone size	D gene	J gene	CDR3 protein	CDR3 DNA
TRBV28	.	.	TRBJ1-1	CASSSPGVTEAFF	TGTGCCAGCAGTTCACCAGGGGTAACTGAAGCTTTCTTT
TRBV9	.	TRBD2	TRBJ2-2	CASTGLAEEELFF	TGTGCCAGCACGGGACTAGCGGAAGAGGAGCTGTTTTTT
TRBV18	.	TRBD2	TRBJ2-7	CASSPPGLAGGYEQYF	TGTGCCAGCTCACCACCGGGACTAGCGGGGGGCTACGAGCAGTACTTC
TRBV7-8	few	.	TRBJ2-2	CASSLTTLNTGELFF	TGTGCCAGCAGCTTGACGACTCTGAACACCGGGGAGCTGTTTTTT
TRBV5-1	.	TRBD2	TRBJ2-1	CASSLGSGGDNEQFF	TGCGCCAGCAGCTTGGGTAGCGGGGGGGACAATGAGCAGTTCTTC
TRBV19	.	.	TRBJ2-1	CASSLTYNEQFF	TGTGCCAGTAGTCTTACCTACAATGAGCAGTTCTTC
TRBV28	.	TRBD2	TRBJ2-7	CASSFRLAGSYEQYF	TGTGCCAGCAGTTTTAGGCTAGCGGGATCCTACGAGCAGTACTTC
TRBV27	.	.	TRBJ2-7	CASSLSLRGSYEQYF	TGTGCCAGCAGTTTATCTCTCCGGGGCTCCTACGAGCAGTACTTC
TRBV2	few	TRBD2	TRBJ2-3	CASSDWGGGTDTQYF	TGTGCCAGCAGTGATTGGGGGGGTGGCACAGATACGCAGTATTTT
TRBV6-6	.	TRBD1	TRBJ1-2	CASKDAGGLNYGYTF	TGTGCCAGCAAGGACGCAGGGGGCCTGAACTATGGCTACACCTTC
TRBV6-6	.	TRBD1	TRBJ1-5	CASSFRGQEPQHF	TGTGCCAGCAGTTTTCGGGGACAGGAACCCCAGCATTTT
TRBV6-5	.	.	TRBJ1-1	CASRNSMNTEAFF	TGTGCCAGCAGAAACAGTATGAACACTGAAGCTTTCTTT
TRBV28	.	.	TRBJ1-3	CASSTDGISAGNTIYF	TGTGCCAGCAGTACCGACGGGATCTCTGCAGGAAACACCATATATTTT
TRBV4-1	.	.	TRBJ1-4	CASSQTTAPNEKLFF	TGCGCCAGCAGCCAAACAACCGCTCCCAATGAAAAACTGTTTTTT
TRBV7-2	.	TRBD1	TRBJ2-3	CASSPDRVGTDTQYF	TGTGCCAGCAGCCCGGACAGGGTAGGGACAGATACGCAGTATTTT
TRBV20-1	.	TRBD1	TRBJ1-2	CRAGTDHVYTF	TGCAGGGCGGGGACAGATCATGTCTACACCTTC
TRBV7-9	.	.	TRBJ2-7	CASSRRDISYEQYF	TGTGCCAGCAGCCGCCGGGACATATCCTACGAGCAGTACTTC
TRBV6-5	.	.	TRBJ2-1	CASSTQYNEQFF	TGTGCCAGCAGTACACAGTACAATGAGCAGTTCTTC
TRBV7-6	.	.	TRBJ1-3	CAGSLTVSSGNTIYF	TGTGCCGGCAGCTTAACGGTTTCCTCTGGAAACACCATATATTTT
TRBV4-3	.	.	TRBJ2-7	CASSQGQATYEQYF	TGCGCCAGCAGCCAAGGACAGGCGACCTACGAGCAGTACTTC
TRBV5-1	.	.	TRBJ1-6	CASSQTGIGSPLHF	TGCGCCAGCAGCCAGACAGGTATTGGATCACCCCTCCACTTT
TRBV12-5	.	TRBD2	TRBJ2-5	CASARGRGNQETQYF	TGTGCTAGTGCCCGAGGGCGGGGGAACCAAGAGACCCAGTACTTC
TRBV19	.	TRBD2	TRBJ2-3	CASSILGLGLDTQYF	TGTGCCAGTAGTATCTTAGGACTAGGGCTAGATACGCAGTATTTT
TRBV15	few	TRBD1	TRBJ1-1	CATSKGQGNTEAFF	TGTGCCACCAGCAAAGGACAGGGGAACACTGAAGCTTTCTTT
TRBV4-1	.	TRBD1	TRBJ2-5	CASSDRTGQETQYF	TGCGCCAGCAGCGACCGGACAGGTCAAGAGACCCAGTACTTC
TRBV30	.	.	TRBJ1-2	CAWSDSGVSPNYGYTF	TGTGCCTGGAGTGACTCAGGGGTATCCCCCAACTATGGCTACACCTTC
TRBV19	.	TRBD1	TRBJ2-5	CASGTGYTQETQYF	TGTGCCAGCGGGACAGGCTATACCCAAGAGACCCAGTACTTC
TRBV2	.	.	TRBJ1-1	CASSEEGEGAVNTEAFF	TGTGCCAGCAGTGAAGAAGGGGAGGGCGCAGTGAACACTGAAGCTTTCTTT
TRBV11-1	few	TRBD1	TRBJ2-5	CASSLGDRKETQYF	TGTGCCAGCAGCTTAGGGGACAGGAAAGAGACCCAGTACTTC
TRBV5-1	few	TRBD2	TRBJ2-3	CASRDGTSGDTDTQYF	TGCGCCAGCAGGGATGGGACTAGCGGGGACACAGATACGCAGTATTTT
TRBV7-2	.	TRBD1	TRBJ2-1	CASTPRGQGVYNEQFF	TGTGCCAGCACCCCCCGGGGACAGGGGGTCTACAATGAGCAGTTCTTC
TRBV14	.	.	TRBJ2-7	CASSLRNRDYEQYF	TGTGCCAGCAGCCTCCGAAACAGAGACTACGAGCAGTACTTC
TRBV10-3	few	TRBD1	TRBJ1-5	CASIRQGDQPQHF	TGTGCCAGCATTAGACAGGGGGATCAGCCCCAGCATTTT
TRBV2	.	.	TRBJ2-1	CASSTPQGGESRNEQFF	TGTGCCAGCAGTACCCCTCAAGGGGGGGAGTCTCGCAATGAGCAGTTCTTC
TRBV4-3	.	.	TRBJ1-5	CASSQARNQPQHF	TGCGCCAGCAGCCAAGCTCGGAATCAGCCCCAGCATTTT
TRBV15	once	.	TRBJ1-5	CATSTGHKINQPQHF	TGTGCCACCAGCACGGGACACAAAATCAATCAGCCCCAGCATTTT
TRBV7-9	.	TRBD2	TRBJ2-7	CASSLTSGGADEQYF	TGTGCCAGCAGCTTAACTAGCGGGGGGGCCGACGAGCAGTACTTC
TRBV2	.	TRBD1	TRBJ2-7	CASLFWDRTSEQYF	TGTGCCAGCCTTTTCTGGGACAGAACCTCCGAGCAGTACTTC
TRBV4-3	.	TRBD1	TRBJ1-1	CASSPSITQGDLAEAFF	TGCGCCAGCAGCCCAAGTATAACTCAGGGGGATCTTGCTGAAGCTTTCTTT
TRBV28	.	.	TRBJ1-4	CASGRGDEKLFF	TGTGCCAGCGGCCGGGGGGATGAAAAACTGTTTTTT
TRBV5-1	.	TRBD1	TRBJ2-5	CASIMDRLRETQYF	TGCGCCAGCATTATGGACAGGCTAAGGGAGACCCAGTACTTC
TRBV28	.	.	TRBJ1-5	CASSLRSQANQPQHF	TGTGCCAGCAGTTTAAGGTCACAGGCGAATCAGCCCCAGCATTTT
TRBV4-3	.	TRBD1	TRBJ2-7	CASSRKTGTGGDEQYF	TGCGCCAGCAGCCGCAAAACCGGGACAGGGGGCGACGAGCAGTACTTC
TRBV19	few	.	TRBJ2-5	CASRGASETQYF	TGTGCCAGTAGGGGGGCCTCGGAGACCCAGTACTTC
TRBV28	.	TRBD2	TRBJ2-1	CASSLSGGNNEQFF	TGTGCCAGCAGTCTTAGCGGGGGAAACAATGAGCAGTTCTTC
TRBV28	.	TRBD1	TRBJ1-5	CASSMQGALGNQPQHF	TGTGCCAGCAGTATGCAGGGGGCGCTGGGCAATCAGCCCCAGCATTTT